This TCR beta chain stems from a study of blood T cell repertoires in COVID-19. Study summary: The United States, Italy and Spain provided the acute and convalescent COVID-19 samples. Nucleic acid was either cDNA or gDNA, and it came from T cells, B-cell-depleted T cells, or PBMCs.

V shed 4 bases and J 6 bases; nucleotides not matched to a gene: 9. The CDR3 covers 17 residues. CDR1 is LNHDA and CDR2 is SQIVND in the germline V gene (reference sequence). Donors were grouped by their self-reported clinical history. Original methodology: For nucleated cells, counts were estimated from reference gene primer amplification. The protocol was immunoSEQ multiplex PCR, while the TCRdb copy is restricted to in-frame clones and leaves out a portion. V and J calls and clone size are given by that table; D and trimming were obtained from the DNA. The repertoire holds around 200,000 clones, with approximately 80% as singletons.

Material for sequencing was PBMCs or T cells enriched from blood (not recorded which). V and J are TRBV19 and TRBJ2-3; TRBD2 aligns across 14 bases. This clonotype was sampled from a woman in her thirties or forties with acute COVID-19. The CDR3 nucleotides read TGTGCCAGTAGTACAACCGGGACTAGCGGGAGAGGGGATACGCAGTATTTT. It specifies CASSTTGTSGRGDTQYF.